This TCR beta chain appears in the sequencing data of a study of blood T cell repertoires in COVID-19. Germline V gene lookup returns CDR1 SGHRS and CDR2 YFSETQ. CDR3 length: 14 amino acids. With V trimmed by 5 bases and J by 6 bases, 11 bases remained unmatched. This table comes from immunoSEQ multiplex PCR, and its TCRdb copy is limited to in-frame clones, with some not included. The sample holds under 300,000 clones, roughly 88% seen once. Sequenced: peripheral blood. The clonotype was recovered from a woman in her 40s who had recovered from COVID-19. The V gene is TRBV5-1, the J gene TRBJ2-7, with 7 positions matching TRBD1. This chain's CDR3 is CASRERQGRGEQYF. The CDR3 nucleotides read TGCGCCAGCAGGGAGAGACAGGGCCGGGGCGAGCAGTACTTC.